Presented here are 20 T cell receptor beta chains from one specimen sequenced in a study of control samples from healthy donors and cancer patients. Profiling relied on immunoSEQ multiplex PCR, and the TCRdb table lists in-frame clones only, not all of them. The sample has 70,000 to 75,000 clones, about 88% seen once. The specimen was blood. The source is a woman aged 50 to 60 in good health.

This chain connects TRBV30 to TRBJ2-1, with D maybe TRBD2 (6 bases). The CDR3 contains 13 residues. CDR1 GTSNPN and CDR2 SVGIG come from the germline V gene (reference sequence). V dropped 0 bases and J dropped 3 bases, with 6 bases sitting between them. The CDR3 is CAWSVGGYNEQFF. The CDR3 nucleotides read TGTGCCTGGAGTGTGGGAGGCTACAATGAGCAGTTCTTC.

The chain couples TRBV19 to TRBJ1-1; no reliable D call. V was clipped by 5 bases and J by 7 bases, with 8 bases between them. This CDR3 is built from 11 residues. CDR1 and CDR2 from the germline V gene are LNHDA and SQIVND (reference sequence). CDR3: CASSLRGEAFF. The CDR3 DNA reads TGTGCCAGTAGTTTAAGAGGTGAAGCTTTCTTT.

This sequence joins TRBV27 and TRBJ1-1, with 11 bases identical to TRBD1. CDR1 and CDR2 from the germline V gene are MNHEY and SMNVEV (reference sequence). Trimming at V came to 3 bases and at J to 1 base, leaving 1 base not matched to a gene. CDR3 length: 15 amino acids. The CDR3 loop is CASSLGQGGNTEAFF. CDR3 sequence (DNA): TGTGCCAGCAGTTTGGGACAGGGGGGGAACACTGAAGCTTTCTTT.

CDR3: CASSESHANVLTF. The CDR3 DNA reads as TGTGCCAGCAGTGAGTCCCATGCCAACGTCCTGACTTTC. The chain uses TRBV2 and TRBJ2-6, with D uncertain. The CDR3 extends over 13 amino acids. V was cut by 3 bases and J by 7 bases, with 7 bases left in between. Germline CDR1 reads SNHLY; CDR2 reads FYNNEI.

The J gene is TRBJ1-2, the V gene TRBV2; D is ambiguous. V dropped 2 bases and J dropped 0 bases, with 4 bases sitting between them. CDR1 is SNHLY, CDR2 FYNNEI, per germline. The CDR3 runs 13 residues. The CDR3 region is CASSETANYGYTF. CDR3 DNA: TGTGCCAGCAGTGAAACGGCTAACTATGGCTACACCTTC.

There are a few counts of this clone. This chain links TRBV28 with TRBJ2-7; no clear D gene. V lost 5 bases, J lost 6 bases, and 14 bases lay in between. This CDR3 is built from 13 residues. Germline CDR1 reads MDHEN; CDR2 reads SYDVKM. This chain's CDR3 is CASSPPGGREQYF. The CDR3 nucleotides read TGTGCCAGCAGTCCCCCCGGTGGCCGCGAGCAGTACTTC.

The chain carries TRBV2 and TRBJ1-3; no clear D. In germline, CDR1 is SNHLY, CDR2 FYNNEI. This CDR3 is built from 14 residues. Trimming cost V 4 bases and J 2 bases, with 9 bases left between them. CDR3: CASSVGRAGNTIYF. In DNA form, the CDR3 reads TGTGCCAGCAGTGTTGGAAGGGCTGGAAACACCATATATTTT.

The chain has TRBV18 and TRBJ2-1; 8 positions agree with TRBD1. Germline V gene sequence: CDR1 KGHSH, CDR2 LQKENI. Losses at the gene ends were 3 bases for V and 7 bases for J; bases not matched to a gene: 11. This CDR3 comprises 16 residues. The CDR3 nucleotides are TGTGCCAGCTCACCCTATCCCGGACAGGGTAAAAATGAGCAGTTCTTC. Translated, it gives CASSPYPGQGKNEQFF.

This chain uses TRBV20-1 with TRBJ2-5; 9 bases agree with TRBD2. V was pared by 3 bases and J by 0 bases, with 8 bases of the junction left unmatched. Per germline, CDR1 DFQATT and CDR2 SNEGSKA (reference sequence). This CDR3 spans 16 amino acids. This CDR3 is CSASVLAGANQETQYF. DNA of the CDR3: TGCAGTGCTAGTGTTTTAGCGGGAGCCAACCAAGAGACCCAGTACTTC.

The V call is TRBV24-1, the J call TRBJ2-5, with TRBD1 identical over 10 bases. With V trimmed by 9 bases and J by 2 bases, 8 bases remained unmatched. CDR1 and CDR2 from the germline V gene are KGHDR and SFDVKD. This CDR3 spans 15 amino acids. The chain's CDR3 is CATGRQGAGQETQYF. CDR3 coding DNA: TGTGCCACCGGACGACAGGGGGCAGGACAAGAGACCCAGTACTTC.

The CDR3 DNA reads as TGTGCCAGCAGCTTACGCCGACTAGCGGCCACAGATACGCAGTATTTT. Translated: CASSLRRLAATDTQYF. The rearrangement uses TRBV7-8 and TRBJ2-3, with TRBD2 identical over 9 bases. CDR1 is SGHVS, CDR2 FQNEAQ, per germline. The CDR3 extends over 16 amino acids. With 2 bases clipped from V and 2 bases from J, the junction kept 5 bases outside the gene matches.

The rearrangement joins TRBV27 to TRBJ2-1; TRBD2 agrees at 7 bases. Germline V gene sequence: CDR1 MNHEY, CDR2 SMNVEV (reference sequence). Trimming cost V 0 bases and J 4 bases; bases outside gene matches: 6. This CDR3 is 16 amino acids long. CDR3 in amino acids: CASSLSSGEIYNEQFF. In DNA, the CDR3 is TGTGCCAGCAGTTTATCAAGCGGGGAGATATACAATGAGCAGTTCTTC.

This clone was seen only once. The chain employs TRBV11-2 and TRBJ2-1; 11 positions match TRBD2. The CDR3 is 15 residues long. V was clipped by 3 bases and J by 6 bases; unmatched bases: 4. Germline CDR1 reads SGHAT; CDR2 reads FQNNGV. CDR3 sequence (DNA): TGTGCCAGCAGCTTGTTAGCGGGAGGGTCCAATGAGCAGTTCTTC. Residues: CASSLLAGGSNEQFF.

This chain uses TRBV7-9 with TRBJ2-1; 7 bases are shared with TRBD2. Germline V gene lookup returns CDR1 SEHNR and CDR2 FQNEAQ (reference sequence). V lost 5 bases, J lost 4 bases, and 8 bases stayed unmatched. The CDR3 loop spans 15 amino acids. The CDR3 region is CASSKSGVHYNEQFF. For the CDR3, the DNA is TGTGCCAGCAGCAAAAGCGGGGTACATTACAATGAGCAGTTCTTC.

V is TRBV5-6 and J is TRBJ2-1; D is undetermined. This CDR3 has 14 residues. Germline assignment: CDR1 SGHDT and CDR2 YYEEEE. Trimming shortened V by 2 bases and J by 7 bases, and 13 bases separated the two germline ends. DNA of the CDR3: TGTGCCAGCAGCTTCGTAGGAGTTCGGAATGAGCAGTTCTTC. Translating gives CASSFVGVRNEQFF.

CDR3 nucleotide sequence: TGTGCCAGCAGTTACCAGAGCGGCCACCAAGAGACCCAGTACTTC. Translated: CASSYQSGHQETQYF. The chain combines TRBV6-6 with TRBJ2-5; perhaps TRBD2 as D (5 bases). This CDR3 contains 15 residues. The V and J ends lost 2 bases and 0 bases respectively, with 10 bases between them. Looked up from germline, CDR1 is MNHNY and CDR2 is SVGAGI (reference sequence).

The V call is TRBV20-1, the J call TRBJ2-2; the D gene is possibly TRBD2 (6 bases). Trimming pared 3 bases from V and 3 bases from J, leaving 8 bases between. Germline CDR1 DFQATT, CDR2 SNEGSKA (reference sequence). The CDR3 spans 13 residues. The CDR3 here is CSASSGDTGELFF. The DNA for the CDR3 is TGCAGTGCTAGTAGCGGAGACACCGGGGAGCTGTTTTTT.

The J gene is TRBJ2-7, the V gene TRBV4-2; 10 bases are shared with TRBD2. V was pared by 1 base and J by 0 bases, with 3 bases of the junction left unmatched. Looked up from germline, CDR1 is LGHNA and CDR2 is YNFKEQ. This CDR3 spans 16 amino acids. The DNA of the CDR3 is TGTGCCAGCAGCCAAGGGACTAGCGGTGACTCCTACGAGCAGTACTTC. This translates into CASSQGTSGDSYEQYF.

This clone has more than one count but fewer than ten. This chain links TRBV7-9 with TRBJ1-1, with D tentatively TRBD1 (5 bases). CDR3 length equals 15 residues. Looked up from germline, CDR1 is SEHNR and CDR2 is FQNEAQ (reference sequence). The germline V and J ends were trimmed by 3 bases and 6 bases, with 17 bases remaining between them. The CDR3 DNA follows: TGTGCCAGCAGCTTCCAGGGATCCGGTGTGGCTGAAGCTTTCTTT. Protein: CASSFQGSGVAEAFF.

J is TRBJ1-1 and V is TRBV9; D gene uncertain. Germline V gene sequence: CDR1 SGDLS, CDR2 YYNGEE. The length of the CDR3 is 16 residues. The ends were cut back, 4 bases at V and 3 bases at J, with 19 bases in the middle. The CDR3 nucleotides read TGTGCCAGCAGCCCTAGCTGGGGTCTGGTGGACACTGAAGCTTTCTTT. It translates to CASSPSWGLVDTEAFF.